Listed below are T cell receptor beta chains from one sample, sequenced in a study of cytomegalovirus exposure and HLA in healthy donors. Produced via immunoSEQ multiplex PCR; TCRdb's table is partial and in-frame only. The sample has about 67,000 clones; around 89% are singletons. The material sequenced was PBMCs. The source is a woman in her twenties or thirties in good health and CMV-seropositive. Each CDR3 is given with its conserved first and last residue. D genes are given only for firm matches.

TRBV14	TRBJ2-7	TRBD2	TGTGCCAGCAGCCAATGGACTAGCGGGTTTATCTACGAGCAGTACTTC	CASSQWTSGFIYEQYF
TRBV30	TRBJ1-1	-	TGTGCCTGGACGGGGGAACGGCATAGGAACACTGAAGCTTTCTTT	CAWTGERHRNTEAFF
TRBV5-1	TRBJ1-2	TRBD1	TGCGCCAGCAGCACGGGACAGTATGGCTACACCTTC	CASSTGQYGYTF
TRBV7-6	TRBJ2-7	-	TGTGCCAGCAGCCCGCCGGGGTGGGTGAGCTACGAGCAGTACTTC	CASSPPGWVSYEQYF
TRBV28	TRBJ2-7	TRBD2	TGTGCCAGCAACCTGGGACTAGCGGGAGGTACCTACGAGCAGTACTTC	CASNLGLAGGTYEQYF
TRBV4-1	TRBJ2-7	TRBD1	TGCGCCAGCAGCCAGACTGGACAGGGTTACAGCGAGCAGTACTTC	CASSQTGQGYSEQYF
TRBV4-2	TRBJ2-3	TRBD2	TGTGCCAGCAGCCCTCAGACTAGCGGGAGAACAGATACGCAGTATTTT	CASSPQTSGRTDTQYF
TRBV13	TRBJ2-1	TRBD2	TGTGCCAGCAGCTTAGAAGCGGGAGGGCCCGGAAACGAGCAGTTCTTC	CASSLEAGGPGNEQFF
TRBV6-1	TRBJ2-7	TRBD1	TGTGCCAGCACTACGGACAGGGAGACCCTCGAGCAGTACTTC	CASTTDRETLEQYF
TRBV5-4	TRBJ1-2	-	TGTGCCGGCAGCTCGGGACTCTACTATGGCTACACCTTC	CAGSSGLYYGYTF
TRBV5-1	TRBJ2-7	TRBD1	TGCGCCAGCAGCTGGGCCACCTTGGGACAGGGGGCCTACGAGCAGTACTTC	CASSWATLGQGAYEQYF